The 19 T cell receptor beta chains presented below share a single source sample, sequenced in a study of T cells expressing NK-cell markers. After re-calling the 5' RACE reads, TCRdb lists one entry per CDR3 protein, DNA absent. This listing includes 550,000 to 600,000 distinct CDR3 sequences. The sample consisted of blood T cells: a sorted CD56 or NKG2C T cell subset, CD4+ or CD8+ T cells, or bulk PBMC T cells (not recorded which). All receptors come from a man between 18 and 29 years old in good health.

J is TRBJ1-1 and V is TRBV5-1. Germline CDR1 SGHRS, CDR2 YFSETQ. This CDR3 contains 14 residues. The CDR3 loop is CASSFEGLRTEAFF.

V gene TRBV7-2 combines with J gene TRBJ2-7. The germline V gene encodes CDR1 SGHTA and CDR2 FQGNSA. The CDR3 sequence is 13 residues long. CDR3: CASSLGWIEEQYF.

CDR3 protein: CASPHRSEQFF. The chain has TRBV14 and TRBJ2-1. The CDR3 is 11 residues long. The V gene's germline CDR1 is SGHDN and CDR2 FVKESK.

The chain joins TRBV12-3 or TRBV12-4 to TRBJ1-4; TCRdb returns TRBD1, unconfirmable since there is no DNA. This CDR3 is built from 14 residues. The CDR3 is CASSARTGGEKLFF.

This chain joins TRBV5-5 and TRBJ2-3; there is no DNA to check the TCRdb D call of TRBD2. This CDR3 region has 15 residues. The V gene's germline CDR1 is SGHKS and CDR2 YYEKEE (reference sequence). CDR3 residues: CASIYEGGLTDTQYF.

This chain joins TRBV5-1 and TRBJ2-3. The CDR3 is 17 residues long. In germline, CDR1 is SGHRS, CDR2 YFSETQ. The CDR3 is CASSVGLLQERTDTQYF.

The chain carries TRBV5-1 and TRBJ1-2. CDR1 SGHRS and CDR2 YFSETQ come from the germline V gene. The length of the CDR3 is 15 residues. This chain's CDR3 is CASSWSSTANYGYTF.

This sequence joins TRBV29-1 and TRBJ2-5; TCRdb returns TRBD1, unconfirmable since there is no DNA. Germline V gene data show CDR1 as SQVTM and CDR2 as ANQGSEA. CDR3 length: 11 residues. CDR3 protein: CSVEVRGLQYF. Variable domain in full (rest from reference TRBV29-1 and TRBJ2-5): SAVISQKPSRDICQRGTSLTIQCQVDSQVTMMFWYRQQPGQSLTLIATANQGSEATYESGFVIDKFPISRPNLTFSTLTVSNMSPEDSSIYLCSVEVRGLQYFGPGTRLLVL.

This chain joins TRBV20-1 and TRBJ2-7; TCRdb reports TRBD2, a call that lacks DNA to check it against. Germline V gene data show CDR1 as DFQATT and CDR2 as SNEGSKA (reference sequence). The CDR3 is made up of 15 amino acids. This chain's CDR3 is CSARDWREVTYEQYF.

V is TRBV7-6 and J is TRBJ2-7. The CDR3 totals 14 residues. The germline gives CDR1 SGHVS, CDR2 FNYEAQ. CDR3 sequence: CATTPQLLSYEQYF.

This chain uses TRBV2 with TRBJ2-3; checking the TCRdb D call of TRBD1 is not possible without DNA. Per germline, CDR1 SNHLY and CDR2 FYNNEI. There are 12 residues in the CDR3. Here the CDR3 reads CASSGQTDTQYF.

The chain is built from TRBV5-1 and TRBJ1-5; TCRdb reports TRBD1, a call that lacks DNA to check it against. Germline V gives CDR1 SGHRS, CDR2 YFSETQ. The CDR3 loop spans 15 amino acids. CDR3 loop: CASSLGQLENQPQHF.

The V gene is TRBV24-1, the J gene TRBJ2-2. CDR3 length equals 15 residues. Germline loops: CDR1 KGHDR, CDR2 SFDVKD. This chain's CDR3 is CATSDLLGATGELFF.

This chain joins TRBV19 and TRBJ1-4. The CDR3 is 12 residues long. Germline CDR1 LNHDA, CDR2 SQIVND (reference sequence). CDR3 sequence reads: CASSIWGEKLFF.

The chain combines TRBV6-1 with TRBJ2-3; TCRdb indicates TRBD1, and absent DNA this call remains unverified. Germline V gene data show CDR1 as MNHNS and CDR2 as SASEGT. The CDR3 has 17 amino acids. The CDR3 here is CASSKIDRFHTTDTQYF.

V gene TRBV2 combines with J gene TRBJ2-1; the TCRdb call, TRBD2, lacks DNA for checking. The germline CDR1 and CDR2 sequences are SNHLY and FYNNEI. The CDR3 spans 20 residues. CDR3 sequence reads: CASSEEVRVSGRVSYNEQFF.

V is TRBV29-1 and J is TRBJ2-2; TCRdb proposes TRBD1, but this gene call is untestable without DNA. Germline assignment: CDR1 SQVTM and CDR2 ANQGSEA. The CDR3 runs 13 residues. CDR3 region: CSVGTLRAGELFF.

The chain employs TRBV20-1 and TRBJ1-6; TCRdb's D gene call, TRBD1, goes unchecked for lack of DNA. The CDR3 is 14 amino acids. CDR1 is DFQATT, CDR2 SNEGSKA, per germline (reference sequence). The CDR3 region is CSARGDSYNSPLHF.

The gene calls are TRBV5-6 and TRBJ1-1; TCRdb's D call of TRBD1 is untestable without DNA. In germline, CDR1 is SGHDT, CDR2 YYEEEE. This CDR3 has 14 amino acids. This chain's CDR3 is CASSLFGGQAEAFF.